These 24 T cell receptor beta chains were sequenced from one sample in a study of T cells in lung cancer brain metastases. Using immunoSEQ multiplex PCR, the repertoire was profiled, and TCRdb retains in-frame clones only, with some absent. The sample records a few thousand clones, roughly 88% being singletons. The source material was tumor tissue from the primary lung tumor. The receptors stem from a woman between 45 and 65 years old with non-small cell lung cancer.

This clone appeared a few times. This CDR3 is CASSPEGLVTDTQYF. The CDR3 bases are TGTGCCAGCAGCCCAGAGGGACTCGTCACAGATACGCAGTATTTT. This chain links TRBV9 with TRBJ2-3; perhaps TRBD2 as D (6 bases). Germline lookup yields CDR1 SGDLS and CDR2 YYNGEE. The CDR3 totals 15 residues. V shed 4 bases and J shed 2 bases, with 14 bases lying between them.

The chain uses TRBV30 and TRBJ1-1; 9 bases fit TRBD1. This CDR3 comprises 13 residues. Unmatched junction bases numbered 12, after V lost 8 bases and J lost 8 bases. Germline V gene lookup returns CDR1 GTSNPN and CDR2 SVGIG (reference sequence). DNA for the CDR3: TGTGCCGGGTCGGGACAGGGTTTTGTCGAAGCTTTCTTT. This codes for CAGSGQGFVEAFF. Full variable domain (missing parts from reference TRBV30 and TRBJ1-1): SQTIHQWPATLVQPVGSPLSLECTVEGTSNPNLYWYRQAAGRGLQLLFYSVGIGQISSEVPQNLSASRPQDRQFILSSKKLLLSDSGFYLCAGSGQGFVEAFFGQGTRLTVV.

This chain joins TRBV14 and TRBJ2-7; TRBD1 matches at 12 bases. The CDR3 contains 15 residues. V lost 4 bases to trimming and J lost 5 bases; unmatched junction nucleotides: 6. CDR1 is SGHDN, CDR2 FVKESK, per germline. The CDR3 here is CASSRLGQGAHEQYF. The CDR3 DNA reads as TGTGCCAGCAGCCGCTTGGGACAGGGGGCCCACGAGCAGTACTTC.

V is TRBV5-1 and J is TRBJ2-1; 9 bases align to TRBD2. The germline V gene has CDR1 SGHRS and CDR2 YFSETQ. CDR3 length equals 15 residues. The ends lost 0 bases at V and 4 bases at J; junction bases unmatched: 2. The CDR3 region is CASSLETSGYNEQFF. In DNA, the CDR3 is TGCGCCAGCAGCTTGGAGACTAGCGGATACAATGAGCAGTTCTTC.

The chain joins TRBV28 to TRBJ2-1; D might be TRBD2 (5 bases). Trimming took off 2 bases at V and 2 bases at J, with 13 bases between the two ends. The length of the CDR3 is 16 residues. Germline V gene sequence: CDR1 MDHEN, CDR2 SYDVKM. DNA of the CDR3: TGTGCCAGCAGTTTACGGAGTGCGGGCACCTACAATGAGCAGTTCTTC. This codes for CASSLRSAGTYNEQFF. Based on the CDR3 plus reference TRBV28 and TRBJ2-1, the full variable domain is DVKVTQSSRYLVKRTGEKVFLECVQDMDHENMFWYRQDPGLGLRLIYFSYDVKMKEKGDIPEGYSVSREKKERFSLILESASTNQTSMYLCASSLRSAGTYNEQFFGPGTRLTVL.

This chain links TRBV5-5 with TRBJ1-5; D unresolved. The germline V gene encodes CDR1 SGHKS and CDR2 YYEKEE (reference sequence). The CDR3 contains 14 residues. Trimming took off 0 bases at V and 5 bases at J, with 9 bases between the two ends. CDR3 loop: CASSLEVSDQPQHF. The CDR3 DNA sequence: TGTGCCAGCAGCTTGGAGGTATCTGATCAGCCCCAGCATTTT.

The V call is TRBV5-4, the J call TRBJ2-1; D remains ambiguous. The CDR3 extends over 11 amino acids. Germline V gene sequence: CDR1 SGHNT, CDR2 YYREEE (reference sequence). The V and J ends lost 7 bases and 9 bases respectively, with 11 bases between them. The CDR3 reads CASGTGFEQFF. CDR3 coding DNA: TGTGCCAGCGGCACCGGCTTTGAGCAGTTCTTC.

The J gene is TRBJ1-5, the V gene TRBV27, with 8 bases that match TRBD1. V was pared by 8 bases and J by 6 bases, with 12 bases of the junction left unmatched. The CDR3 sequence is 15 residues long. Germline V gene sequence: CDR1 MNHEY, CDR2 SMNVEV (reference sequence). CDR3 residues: CASQKQGAGVQPQHF. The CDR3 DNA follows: TGTGCCAGCCAAAAGCAGGGGGCAGGCGTTCAGCCCCAGCATTTT.

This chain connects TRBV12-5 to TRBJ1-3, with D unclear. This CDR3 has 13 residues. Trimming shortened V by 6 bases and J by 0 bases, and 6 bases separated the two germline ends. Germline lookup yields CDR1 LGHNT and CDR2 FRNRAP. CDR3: CASGASSGNTIYF. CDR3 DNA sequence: TGTGCTAGTGGAGCGAGCTCTGGAAACACCATATATTTT.

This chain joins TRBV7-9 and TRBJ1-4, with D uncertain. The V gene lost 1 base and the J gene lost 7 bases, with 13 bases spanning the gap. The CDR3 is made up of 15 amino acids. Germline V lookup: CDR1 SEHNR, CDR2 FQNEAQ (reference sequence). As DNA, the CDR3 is TGTGCCAGCAGCTTAGAGGCTGGGCCAAGTGAAAAACTGTTTTTT. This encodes CASSLEAGPSEKLFF.

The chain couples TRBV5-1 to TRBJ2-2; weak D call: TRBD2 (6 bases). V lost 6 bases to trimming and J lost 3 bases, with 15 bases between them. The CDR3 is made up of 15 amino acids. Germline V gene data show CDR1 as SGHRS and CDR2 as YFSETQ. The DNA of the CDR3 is TGCGCCAGCATTCCGCCCGGGAGCTACACCGGGGAGCTGTTTTTT. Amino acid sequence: CASIPPGSYTGELFF.

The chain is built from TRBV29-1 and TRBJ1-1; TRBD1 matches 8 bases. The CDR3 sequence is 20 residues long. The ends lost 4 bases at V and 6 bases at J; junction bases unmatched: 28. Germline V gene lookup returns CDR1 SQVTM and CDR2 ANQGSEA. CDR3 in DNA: TGCAGCGTTGTGCGGACAGGGTTGGGTAGGGGAACCTCCCTCAGGGCTGAAGCTTTCTTT. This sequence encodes CSVVRTGLGRGTSLRAEAFF. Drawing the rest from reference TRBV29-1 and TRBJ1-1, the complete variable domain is SAVISQKPSRDICQRGTSLTIQCQVDSQVTMMFWYRQQPGQSLTLIATANQGSEATYESGFVIDKFPISRPNLTFSTLTVSNMSPEDSSIYLCSVVRTGLGRGTSLRAEAFFGQGTRLTVV.

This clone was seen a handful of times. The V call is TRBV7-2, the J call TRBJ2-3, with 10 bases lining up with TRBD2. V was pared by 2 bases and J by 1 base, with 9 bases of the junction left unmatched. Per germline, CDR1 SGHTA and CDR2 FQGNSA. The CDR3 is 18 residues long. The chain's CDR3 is CASSLLAGVEFGTDTQYF. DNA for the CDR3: TGTGCCAGCAGCTTACTAGCGGGAGTCGAGTTTGGCACAGATACGCAGTATTTT.

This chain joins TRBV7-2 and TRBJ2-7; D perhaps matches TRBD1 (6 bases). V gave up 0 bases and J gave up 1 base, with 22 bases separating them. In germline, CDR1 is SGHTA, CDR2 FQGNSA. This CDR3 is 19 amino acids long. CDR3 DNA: TGTGCCAGCAGCTTAGCCACAGGGCATAGGGGCTTGGGGTCCTACGAGCAGTACTTC. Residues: CASSLATGHRGLGSYEQYF. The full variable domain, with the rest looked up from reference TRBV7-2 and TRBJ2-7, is GAGVSQSPSNKVTEKGKDVELRCDPISGHTALYWYRQSLGQGLEFLIYFQGNSAPDKSGLPSDRFSAERTGGSVSTLTIQRTQQEDSAVYLCASSLATGHRGLGSYEQYFGPGTRLTVT.

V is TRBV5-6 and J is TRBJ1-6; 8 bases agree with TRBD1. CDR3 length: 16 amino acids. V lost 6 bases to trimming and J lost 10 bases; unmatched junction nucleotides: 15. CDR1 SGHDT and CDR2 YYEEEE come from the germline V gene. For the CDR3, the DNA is TGTGCCAGCACCTACGGACAGGGTTCTGGAGTCTCACCCCTCCACTTT. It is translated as CASTYGQGSGVSPLHF. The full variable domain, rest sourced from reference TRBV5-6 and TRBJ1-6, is DAGVTQSPTHLIKTRGQQVTLRCSPKSGHDTVSWYQQALGQGPQFIFQYYEEEERQRGNFPDRFSGHQFPNYSSELNVNALLLGDSALYLCASTYGQGSGVSPLHFGNGTRLTVT.

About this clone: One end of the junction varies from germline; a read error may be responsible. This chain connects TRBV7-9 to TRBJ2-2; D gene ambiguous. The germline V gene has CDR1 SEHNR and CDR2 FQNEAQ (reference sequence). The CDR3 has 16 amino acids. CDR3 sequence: CASSYAALTNTGELFF. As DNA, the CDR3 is TGTGCCAGCAGCTATGCCGCACTAACGAATACCGGGGAGCTGTTTTTT.

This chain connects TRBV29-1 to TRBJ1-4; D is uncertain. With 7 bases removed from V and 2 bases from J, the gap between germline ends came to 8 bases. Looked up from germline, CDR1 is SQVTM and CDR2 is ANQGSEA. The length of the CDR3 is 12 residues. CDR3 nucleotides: TGCAGCGGGGGTGGGACTAATGAAAAACTGTTTTTT. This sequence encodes CSGGGTNEKLFF.

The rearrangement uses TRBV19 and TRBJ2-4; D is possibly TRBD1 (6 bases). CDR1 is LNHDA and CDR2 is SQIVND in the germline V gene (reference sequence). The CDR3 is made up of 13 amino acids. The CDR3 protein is CAPEQGWKNIQYF. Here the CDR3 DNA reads TGTGCTCCTGAACAGGGATGGAAAAACATTCAGTACTTC.

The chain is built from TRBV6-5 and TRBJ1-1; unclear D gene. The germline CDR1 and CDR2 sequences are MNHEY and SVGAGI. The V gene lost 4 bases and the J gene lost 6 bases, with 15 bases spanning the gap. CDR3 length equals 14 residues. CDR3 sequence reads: CASSFSPGRSEAFF. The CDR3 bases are TGTGCCAGCAGTTTCTCCCCCGGTCGGTCTGAAGCTTTCTTT.

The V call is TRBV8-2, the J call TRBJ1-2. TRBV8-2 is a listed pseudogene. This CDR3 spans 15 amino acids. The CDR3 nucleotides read TGTGGCAGGTGCAAGAGGATACGAAAGACCTATGGCTACACCTTC. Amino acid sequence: CGRCKRIRKTYGYTF.

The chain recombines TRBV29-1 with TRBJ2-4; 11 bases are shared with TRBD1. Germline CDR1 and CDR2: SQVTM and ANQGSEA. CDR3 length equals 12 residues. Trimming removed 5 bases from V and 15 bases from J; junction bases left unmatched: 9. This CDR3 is CSVIGQGAALYF. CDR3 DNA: TGCAGCGTTATAGGACAGGGGGCGGCCTTGTACTTC.

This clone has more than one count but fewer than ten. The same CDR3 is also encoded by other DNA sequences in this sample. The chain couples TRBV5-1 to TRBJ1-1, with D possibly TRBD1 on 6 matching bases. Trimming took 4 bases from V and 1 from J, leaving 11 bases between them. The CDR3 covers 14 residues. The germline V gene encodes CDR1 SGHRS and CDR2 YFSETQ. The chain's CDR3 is CASSNGQPNTEAFF. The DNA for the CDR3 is TGCGCCAGCAGCAATGGACAGCCGAACACTGAAGCTTTCTTT.

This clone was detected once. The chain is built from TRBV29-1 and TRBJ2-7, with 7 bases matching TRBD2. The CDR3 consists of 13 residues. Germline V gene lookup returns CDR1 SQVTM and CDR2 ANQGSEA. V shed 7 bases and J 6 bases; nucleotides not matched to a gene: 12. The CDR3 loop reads CSALGGFLTEQYF. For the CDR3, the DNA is TGCAGCGCCTTGGGGGGGTTCTTAACCGAGCAGTACTTC.

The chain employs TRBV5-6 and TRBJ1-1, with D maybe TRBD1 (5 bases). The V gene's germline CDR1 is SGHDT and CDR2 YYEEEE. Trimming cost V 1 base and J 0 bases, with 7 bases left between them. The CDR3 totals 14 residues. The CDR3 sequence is CASSLLQVNTEAFF. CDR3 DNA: TGTGCCAGCAGCTTGCTACAGGTGAACACTGAAGCTTTCTTT. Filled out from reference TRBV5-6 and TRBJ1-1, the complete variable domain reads DAGVTQSPTHLIKTRGQQVTLRCSPKSGHDTVSWYQQALGQGPQFIFQYYEEEERQRGNFPDRFSGHQFPNYSSELNVNALLLGDSALYLCASSLLQVNTEAFFGQGTRLTVV.